Following are 11 T cell receptor beta chains from one sample sequenced in a study of cytotoxic CD8 clonotypes in ibrutinib-treated CLL. Some clones are missing from TCRdb's copy, which holds only in-frame ones; the method was immunoSEQ multiplex PCR. The sample has almost 85,000 clones, 70% to 90% seen once. Sequences were derived from PBMCs, sampled before ibrutinib treatment. The receptor set was obtained from a human donor with chronic lymphocytic leukemia.

This clone was seen once. The rearrangement uses TRBV6-6 and TRBJ2-1, with 10 bases fitting TRBD2. The CDR3 has 16 residues. Germline CDR1 and CDR2: MNHNY and SVGAGI (reference sequence). The ends lost 2 bases at V and 6 bases at J; junction bases unmatched: 7. The CDR3 here is CASSYVGTSDLNEQFF. CDR3 nucleotide sequence: TGTGCCAGCAGTTACGTTGGGACTAGCGACCTCAATGAGCAGTTCTTC.

The chain combines TRBV6-1 with TRBJ1-2, with D possibly matching TRBD1 (6 bases). The CDR3 totals 14 residues. CDR1 is MNHNS and CDR2 is SASEGT in the germline V gene. The germline V and J ends were trimmed by 6 bases and 2 bases, with 13 bases remaining between them. The CDR3, as DNA: TGTGCCAGCAGAGTTCAGGGGAACAACTATGGCTACACCTTC. Protein: CASRVQGNNYGYTF.

The chain is built from TRBV27 and TRBJ1-2, with D perhaps TRBD1 (6 bases). Deletions cut 3 bases from V and 4 bases from J, with 21 bases between. Germline CDR1 is MNHEY and CDR2 is SMNVEV (reference sequence). There are 17 residues in the CDR3. The CDR3 here is CASSFGRGLGLGYGYTF. The CDR3 nucleotides are TGTGCCAGCAGTTTTGGCAGGGGATTGGGGCTAGGCTATGGCTACACCTTC.

The CDR3, as DNA: TGTGCCAGTACCCTACAGGGGGGGATGAACACTGAAGCTTTCTTT. Its protein product is CASTLQGGMNTEAFF. The chain has TRBV19 and TRBJ1-1; 8 bases agree with TRBD1. Germline assignment: CDR1 LNHDA and CDR2 SQIVND (reference sequence). This CDR3 is built from 15 residues. V was clipped by 7 bases and J by 0 bases; unmatched bases: 7.

The chain employs TRBV7-2 and TRBJ2-7; 10 bases line up with TRBD2. CDR3 size: 15 residues. Trimming at V came to 5 bases and at J to 0 bases, leaving 4 bases not matched to a gene. The germline CDR1 and CDR2 sequences are SGHTA and FQGNSA. CDR3 sequence: CASSPGLAPSYEQYF. CDR3 bases: TGTGCCAGCAGCCCGGGACTAGCGCCCTCCTACGAGCAGTACTTC.

The chain carries TRBV4-1 and TRBJ1-1, with D hard to call. The CDR3 spans 14 residues. The V end was cut by 3 bases, the J end by 1 base, with 9 bases between. CDR1 MGHRA and CDR2 YSYEKL come from the germline V gene. This CDR3 reads CASSQHDQNTEAFF. The DNA for the CDR3 is TGCGCCAGCAGCCAGCATGATCAGAACACTGAAGCTTTCTTT.

In its sample, this clone was seen a few times. The rearrangement links TRBV27 to TRBJ1-4; 10 bases are a match to TRBD1. J was trimmed by 6 bases and V by 5 bases; bases with no gene match: 0. The CDR3 is 13 amino acids. Germline V gives CDR1 MNHEY, CDR2 SMNVEV (reference sequence). CDR3 sequence: CASSGTGDEKLFF. The CDR3 coding sequence is TGTGCCAGCAGTGGGACAGGGGATGAAAAACTGTTTTTT.

Written as DNA, the CDR3 is TGCGCCAGCAGTGAGGGTCAGGGGCAGGGCGGTCTTCGGGGATCCGAGCAGTACTTC. Translating gives CASSEGQGQGGLRGSEQYF. This chain joins TRBV10-1 and TRBJ2-7; a possible D gene is TRBD1 (6 bases). There are 19 residues in the CDR3. From germline, CDR1 is WNHNN and CDR2 SYGVQD (reference sequence). Trimming removed 2 bases from V and 6 bases from J, with 29 bases in between.

This chain uses TRBV10-1 with TRBJ2-7; 10 nucleotides match TRBD2. Germline V lookup: CDR1 WNHNN, CDR2 SYGVQD (reference sequence). V was clipped by 6 bases and J by 6 bases; unmatched bases: 8. The CDR3 has 14 residues. CDR3: CASSPLAGEGEQYF. CDR3 nucleotides: TGCGCCAGCAGCCCTCTAGCGGGAGAGGGCGAGCAGTACTTC.

The J gene is TRBJ2-5, the V gene TRBV2; 7 bases map to TRBD1. CDR1 is SNHLY and CDR2 is FYNNEI in the germline V gene. This CDR3 comprises 15 residues. V shed 9 bases, J shed 3 bases, and the junction held 13 bases outside the gene matches. The CDR3 DNA reads TGTGCCAGAACGACCTCCGGGACAGAGAAAGAGACCCAGTACTTC. It translates to CARTTSGTEKETQYF.

The rearrangement joins TRBV28 to TRBJ2-7; TRBD2 agrees at 9 bases. This CDR3 comprises 15 residues. Germline V lookup: CDR1 MDHEN, CDR2 SYDVKM. The junction had 9 bases not matched to a gene; V was cut back by 6 bases and J by 3 bases. The CDR3 nucleotides read TGTGCCAGCAGCACCACTAGCGGGCTCTTCTACGAGCAGTACTTC. It is translated as CASSTTSGLFYEQYF.